What follows are 20 T cell receptor beta chains derived from one specimen sequenced in a study of human T cells and chemical hapten exposure. Regarding time point: healthy volunteer bleed at 6 weeks. Unfractionated whole blood was the source of the extracted total RNA. In TCRdb, the RACE reads were re-called with MiXCR into one record per CDR3 protein. This sample has fewer than 40,000 distinct CDR3 sequences, with approximately 5% found just once. The sequencing sample was made of whole blood. These TCRs come from a human donor in good health. Some clones in this sample may be carry-over from other donors' samples.

The chain couples TRBV29-1 to TRBJ2-1; D is tentatively TRBD1 or TRBD2 (5 bases each). CDR3 length: 13 residues. The V and J ends lost 3 bases and 4 bases respectively, with 10 bases between them. Germline CDR1 and CDR2: SQVTM and ANQGSEA. Here the CDR3 reads CSVDTGRYNEQFF. In DNA, the CDR3 is TGCAGCGTTGACACGGGACGATACAATGAGCAGTTCTTC.

This clonotype was observed at least ten times. The chain combines TRBV20-1 with TRBJ1-1; weak D call: TRBD1 (5 bases). Trimming took off 3 bases at V and 3 bases at J, with 11 bases between the two ends. The germline gives CDR1 DFQATT, CDR2 SNEGSKA (reference sequence). This CDR3 has 13 amino acids. CDR3 region: CSARGGSDTEAFF. The CDR3 bases are TGCAGTGCTAGGGGGGGGTCAGACACTGAAGCTTTCTTT.

The chain links TRBV29-1 to TRBJ1-1; D remains unclear. CDR1 and CDR2 from the germline V gene are SQVTM and ANQGSEA. Trimming shortened V by 4 bases and J by 0 bases, and 6 bases separated the two germline ends. This CDR3 region has 12 residues. This CDR3 reads CSVARLNTEAFF. The CDR3 DNA follows: TGCAGCGTTGCCCGCCTGAACACTGAAGCTTTCTTT.

The rearrangement uses TRBV25-1 and TRBJ2-7, with 11 bases identical to TRBD2. Germline values: CDR1 MGHDK, CDR2 SYGVNS. J was trimmed by 1 base and V by 10 bases; bases with no gene match: 9. This CDR3 is 15 amino acids long. The CDR3 loop is CATKLAGDSSYEQYF. As DNA, the CDR3 is TGTGCCACCAAACTAGCGGGAGACTCTTCCTACGAGCAGTACTTC.

This clonotype has only a few counts. The chain has TRBV20-1 and TRBJ2-3; TRBD2 matches at 7 bases. This CDR3 has 14 residues. The trim removed 3 bases at V and 3 bases at J, leaving 6 bases unmatched. Germline loops: CDR1 DFQATT, CDR2 SNEGSKA (reference sequence). CDR3 sequence: CSASLAGGTDTQYF. CDR3 in DNA: TGCAGTGCTAGTTTAGCGGGTGGTACAGATACGCAGTATTTT.

At least ten counts were recorded for this clonotype. In nucleotides, the CDR3 is TGTGCCAGCAGCCTCGGGGACAGGAAAACAGATACGCAGTATTTT. Encoded protein: CASSLGDRKTDTQYF. J is TRBJ2-3 and V is TRBV5-6; TRBD1 agrees at 8 bases. In germline, CDR1 is SGHDT, CDR2 YYEEEE. Germline trimming cut 4 bases from V and 3 bases from J; bases unmatched to any gene: 7. The CDR3 is made up of 15 amino acids.

Points on this clonotype: Being one base from a much bigger clone, this may be a read error. The gene calls are TRBV10-2 and TRBJ2-7, with TRBD2 as a possible D gene (5 bases). This CDR3 has 14 amino acids. The V gene lost 2 bases and the J gene lost 6 bases, with 14 bases spanning the gap. Germline V gene lookup returns CDR1 WSHSY and CDR2 SAAADI. The CDR3 nucleotides are TGCGCCAGCAGTGAGGCCACGCCGGACTGCGAGCAGTACTTC. Its protein is CASSEATPDCEQYF.

This clonotype was counted ten times or more. The gene calls are TRBV18 and TRBJ2-1; 9 nucleotides match TRBD2. Unmatched junction bases numbered 4, after V lost 2 bases and J lost 2 bases. The germline CDR1 and CDR2 sequences are KGHSH and LQKENI. The CDR3 is 16 residues long. CDR3 region: CASSPSAGGPYNEQFF. The CDR3, as DNA: TGTGCCAGCTCACCAAGTGCGGGGGGGCCCTACAATGAGCAGTTCTTC.

This clonotype was seen at least ten times. The J gene is TRBJ2-2, the V gene TRBV5-1, with TRBD1 identical over 8 bases. J was trimmed by 4 bases and V by 4 bases; bases with no gene match: 6. The CDR3 is made up of 15 amino acids. Germline V gives CDR1 SGHRS, CDR2 YFSETQ. The CDR3 bases are TGCGCCAGCAGCCCCGACAGGGGCATCACCGGGGAGCTGTTTTTT. It yields the protein CASSPDRGITGELFF.

The rearrangement uses TRBV12-3 or TRBV12-4 and TRBJ1-2, with a weak D call TRBD1 (5 bases). Trimming cost V 4 bases and J 6 bases, with 15 bases left between them. CDR3 length: 14 amino acids. The CDR3 sequence is CASSYAETVDGYTF. The CDR3 DNA reads as TGTGCCAGCAGTTACGCTGAGACAGTCGATGGCTACACCTTC.

The table lists this clonotype with many counts. The chain combines TRBV14 with TRBJ2-1, with D maybe TRBD2 (6 bases). The CDR3 is 17 amino acids. Germline CDR1 is SGHDN and CDR2 is FVKESK. Between the trimmed V and J ends, which lost 1 base and 2 bases, there was a span of 15 bases. CDR3 protein: CASSQGWGESTYNEQFF. In DNA, the CDR3 is TGTGCCAGCAGCCAAGGTTGGGGGGAGAGTACCTACAATGAGCAGTTCTTC. The entire variable domain, with the rest obtained from reference TRBV14 and TRBJ2-1, is as follows: EAGVTQFPSHSVIEKGQTVTLRCDPISGHDNLYWYRRVMGKEIKFLLHFVKESKQDESGMPNNRFLAERTGGTYSTLKVQPAELEDSGVYFCASSQGWGESTYNEQFFGPGTRLTVL.

In this sample, this clonotype turned up many times. V gene TRBV7-9 combines with J gene TRBJ1-1; perhaps TRBD1 as D (6 bases). Trimming left V 1 base short and J 7 bases short, with 13 bases between. This CDR3 is built from 14 residues. From germline, CDR1 is SEHNR and CDR2 FQNEAQ (reference sequence). The CDR3 spells CASSLVTGGGEAFF. In DNA, the CDR3 is TGTGCCAGCAGCTTAGTCACCGGGGGCGGTGAAGCTTTCTTT.

This clonotype was seen more than once but under ten times. This chain uses TRBV2 with TRBJ1-5, with D possibly TRBD1 on 6 matching bases. CDR1 and CDR2 from the germline V gene are SNHLY and FYNNEI. The CDR3 sequence is 16 residues long. The V gene lost 7 bases and the J gene lost 1 base, with 17 bases spanning the gap. CDR3 sequence: CASNSLDSRSNQPQHF. For the CDR3, the DNA is TGTGCCAGCAATTCATTGGACAGCCGGAGCAATCAGCCCCAGCATTTT.

The rearrangement links TRBV30 to TRBJ1-6; D ambiguous. Germline CDR1 is GTSNPN and CDR2 is SVGIG (reference sequence). This CDR3 is 11 amino acids long. The chain's CDR3 is CALGMGSPLHF. CDR3 DNA sequence: TGTGCTCTTGGGATGGGGTCACCCCTCCACTTT.

The V gene is TRBV27, the J gene TRBJ2-7, with 9 bases identical to TRBD1. The CDR3 runs to 17 residues. Germline V gene sequence: CDR1 MNHEY, CDR2 SMNVEV (reference sequence). The V and J ends lost 5 bases and 2 bases, in that order; junction bases with no gene match: 13. DNA for the CDR3: TGTGCCAGCAGTCCTTCCCCAGGGACAGGGTTACCCTACGAGCAGTACTTC. This encodes CASSPSPGTGLPYEQYF.

This clonotype was recorded a few times. The V and J genes are TRBV4-1 and TRBJ1-2, with TRBD1 matching 7 bases. CDR1 MGHRA and CDR2 YSYEKL come from the germline V gene. The V and J ends lost 6 bases and 0 bases, in that order; junction bases with no gene match: 7. CDR3 length: 15 residues. CDR3 coding DNA: TGCGCCAGCAGGGGATGGGACAGCACTAACTATGGCTACACCTTC. Its translation is CASRGWDSTNYGYTF.

By share, this clonotype counts as medium-sized. The chain joins TRBV2 to TRBJ2-7, with D unclear. V dropped 8 bases and J dropped 6 bases, with 11 bases sitting between them. The V gene's germline CDR1 is SNHLY and CDR2 FYNNEI. The CDR3 has 11 residues. CDR3 sequence (DNA): TGTGCCAGCTCTTCGTACTCCGAGCAGTACTTC. It is translated as CASSSYSEQYF.

V usage is TRBV28 and J usage is TRBJ1-5; 7 bases are a match to TRBD1. There are 13 residues in the CDR3. CDR1 is MDHEN and CDR2 is SYDVKM in the germline V gene. The J segment lost 5 bases and the V segment lost 6 bases, leaving 4 bases of the junction unmatched. DNA of the CDR3: TGTGCCAGCAGAGTCACAGGGGATCAGCCCCAGCATTTT. Amino acid sequence: CASRVTGDQPQHF.

The chain joins TRBV4-2 to TRBJ1-5, with a tentative D call TRBD1 (5 bases). CDR1 and CDR2 from the germline V gene are LGHNA and YNFKEQ. V lost 0 bases and J 5 bases, leaving 20 bases between the germline ends. The CDR3 is 18 amino acids. In DNA form, the CDR3 reads TGTGCCAGCAGCCAAGAGGTTGAGCAAAGGGGAGTACATCAGCCCCAGCATTTT. Protein: CASSQEVEQRGVHQPQHF.

This clonotype was recorded many times. This chain links TRBV11-2 with TRBJ2-3; D call uncertain. CDR3 length: 15 residues. CDR1 is SGHAT, CDR2 FQNNGV, per germline. Between the trimmed V and J ends, which lost 7 bases and 1 base, there was a span of 15 bases. CDR3 sequence (DNA): TGTGCCAGCACCCCTCCCCCAGGCGGCACAGATACGCAGTATTTT. As protein: CASTPPPGGTDTQYF.